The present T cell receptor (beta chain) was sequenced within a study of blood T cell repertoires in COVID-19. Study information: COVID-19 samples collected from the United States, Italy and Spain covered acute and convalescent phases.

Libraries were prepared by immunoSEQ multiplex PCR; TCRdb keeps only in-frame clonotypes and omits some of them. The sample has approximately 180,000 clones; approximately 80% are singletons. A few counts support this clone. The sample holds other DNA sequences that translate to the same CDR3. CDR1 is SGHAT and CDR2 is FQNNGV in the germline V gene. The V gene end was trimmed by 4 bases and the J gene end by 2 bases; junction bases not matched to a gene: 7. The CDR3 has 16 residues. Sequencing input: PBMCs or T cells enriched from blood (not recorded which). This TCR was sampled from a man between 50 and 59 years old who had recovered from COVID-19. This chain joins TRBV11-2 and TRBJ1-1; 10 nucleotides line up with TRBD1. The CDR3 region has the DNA TGTGCCAGCAGCTCCCCGACAGGGGGCAGAAACACTGAAGCTTTCTTT. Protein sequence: CASSSPTGGRNTEAFF.